The clone carrying this T cell receptor (beta chain) occurred a few times. What it binds is not known. This sample includes further DNA sequences coding for the same CDR3. The isolated RNA, all of it, was reverse transcribed, so expressed TCRB transcripts were what got sequenced. Using immunoSEQ multiplex PCR, the repertoire was profiled, and TCRdb retains in-frame clones only, with some absent. The sample comprises 65,000 to 100,000 clones, roughly 30% of which are singletons, and approximately 0.46% rests with the top ten. V lost 0 bases to trimming and J lost 1 base, with 10 bases between them. Looked up from germline, CDR1 is SGHRS and CDR2 is YFSETQ. The CDR3 consists of 15 residues. These data are taken from a study of beta chain features in type 1 diabetes. All sorted populations exceeded 95% purity. General study findings and limits: Since sequencing was performed on cDNA, cells with high TCR expression could be over-represented.

The rearrangement uses TRBV5-1 and TRBJ2-5; a weak D match, TRBD1 (6 bases). This TCR was sampled from a woman younger than 35 in good health. Sequencing input: stem cell memory CD4+ T cells from blood. The CDR3 DNA follows: TGCGCCAGCAGCTTGGCCCAGGGGATCCAAGAGACCCAGTACTTC. The encoded protein is CASSLAQGIQETQYF.